This TCR delta chain was found in a study of gamma-delta T cells after stem cell transplantation. The table lists this clone with a few counts. TCRdb's protein for this DNA is that of a much larger clone and differs from the translation at residue 11, likely a read error; the protein shown is the DNA translation. TCRdb called clones anew from the RT-PCR reads with CATT. The data show over 3,000 delta-chain clones, roughly a fifth seen once. The sample taken for sequencing was gamma-delta T cells. The receptor comes from a human donor. It is not recorded whose cells these are; they may come from a transplant donor.

DNA for the CDR3: TGTGCCTGTGACCCCTTGGGGGATAGCCGAAGCACCGATAAACTCATCTTT. It encodes CACDPLGDSRSTDKLIF. The rearrangement links TRDV2 to TRDJ1; TRDD3 matches 9 bases. The V gene's germline CDR1 is GEAIGNYY and CDR2 EKD. The J segment lost 1 base and the V segment lost 3 bases, leaving 11 bases of the junction unmatched. This CDR3 contains 17 residues.